Listed below are T cell receptor beta chains from one sample, sequenced in a study of response to subunit inactivated influenza vaccine. TCRdb reprocessed the RT-PCR reads with MiXCR, giving one entry per CDR3 protein. The sample holds around 850,000 distinct CDR3 sequences; around 18% are singletons and the top ten take around 9.9%. The sequencing used PBMCs from blood, collected 5 days after vaccination. These TCRs come from a man aged 50 to 59 who received an inactivated influenza vaccine. Each CDR3 is given with its conserved first and last residue. The order of the fields is V gene, clone size, J gene, D gene, CDR3 DNA, CDR3 protein. The D gene is left open where the match is weak. Expanded clones get a size class; other rows say once, few or many, or leave the size out.

V gene: TRBV30; clone size: .; J gene: TRBJ2-7; D gene: .; CDR3 DNA: TGTGCCTGGAGTTCTGCAGGGGCTCCCTACGAGCAGTACTTC; CDR3 protein: CAWSSAGAPYEQYF
V gene: TRBV27; clone size: .; J gene: TRBJ2-5; D gene: TRBD1; CDR3 DNA: TGTGCCAGCAGTGCACCGGCGACAGGGGGGGAGACCCAGTACTTC; CDR3 protein: CASSAPATGGETQYF
V gene: TRBV5-1; clone size: few; J gene: TRBJ2-1; D gene: .; CDR3 DNA: TGCGCCAGCAGCCCCTGGGGGAATAGAAGGAATGAGCAGTTCTTC; CDR3 protein: CASSPWGNRRNEQFF
V gene: TRBV11-2; clone size: .; J gene: TRBJ2-7; D gene: TRBD1; CDR3 DNA: TGTGCCAGCAGTTACGCCGGGACAGGGCTCTACGAGCAGTACTTC; CDR3 protein: CASSYAGTGLYEQYF
V gene: TRBV20-1; clone size: .; J gene: TRBJ2-5; D gene: TRBD2; CDR3 DNA: TGCAGTGCCCACATAGCGGGAGGACGAGAGACCCAGTACTTC; CDR3 protein: CSAHIAGGRETQYF
V gene: TRBV28; clone size: .; J gene: TRBJ2-3; D gene: .; CDR3 DNA: TGTGCCAGCAGTTTATCTCCATCCTTCAGGAGCAGCACAGATACGCAGTATTTT; CDR3 protein: CASSLSPSFRSSTDTQYF
V gene: TRBV9; clone size: few; J gene: TRBJ2-1; D gene: .; CDR3 DNA: TGTGCCAGCAGCGCCGCCGGGACCTCCTACAATGAGCAGTTCTTC; CDR3 protein: CASSAAGTSYNEQFF
V gene: TRBV6-2/TRBV6-3; clone size: .; J gene: TRBJ2-7; D gene: TRBD1; CDR3 DNA: TGTGCCAGCAGTTACAGACTCGGGACAGGGGGATACGAGCAGTACTTC; CDR3 protein: CASSYRLGTGGYEQYF
V gene: TRBV20-1; clone size: many; J gene: TRBJ2-2; D gene: .; CDR3 DNA: TGCAGTGCCCGCTCGTGGGACGCCGGGGAGCTGTTTTTT; CDR3 protein: CSARSWDAGELFF
V gene: TRBV24-1; clone size: few; J gene: TRBJ2-7; D gene: .; CDR3 DNA: TGTGCCACCAGTGACCGGACAGAGCCCTACGAGCAGTACTTC; CDR3 protein: CATSDRTEPYEQYF
V gene: TRBV18; clone size: once; J gene: TRBJ2-7; D gene: .; CDR3 DNA: TGTGCCAGCTCACCACCGAGGCAGTTGGGTTTCTACGAGCAGTACTTC; CDR3 protein: CASSPPRQLGFYEQYF
V gene: TRBV20-1; clone size: few; J gene: TRBJ2-3; D gene: .; CDR3 DNA: TGCAGTGCGGGAATAGGTATAAGCACAGATACGCAGTATTTT; CDR3 protein: CSAGIGISTDTQYF
V gene: TRBV4-2; clone size: few; J gene: TRBJ2-1; D gene: TRBD2; CDR3 DNA: TGTGCCAGCAGCCAGGACCTTAGCGGGGGGGCTTACAATGAGCAGTTCTTC; CDR3 protein: CASSQDLSGGAYNEQFF
V gene: TRBV21-1; clone size: .; J gene: TRBJ2-7; D gene: .; CDR3 DNA: TGTGCCAGCATTCCTGGGCAGGGGGGGTACGAGCAGTACTTC; CDR3 protein: CASIPGQGGYEQYF
V gene: TRBV10-3; clone size: many; J gene: TRBJ2-1; D gene: .; CDR3 DNA: TGTGCCATCAGTGGACTAGAGGACCAAGAGCAGTTCTTC; CDR3 protein: CAISGLEDQEQFF
V gene: TRBV12-3/TRBV12-4; clone size: few; J gene: TRBJ2-7; D gene: TRBD1; CDR3 DNA: TGTGCCAGCAGTTTGAGGACAGGGAACGAGCAGTACTTC; CDR3 protein: CASSLRTGNEQYF
V gene: TRBV7-2; clone size: .; J gene: TRBJ1-2; D gene: .; CDR3 DNA: TGTGCCAGCAGCTTAGCGCAGCAATATGGCTACACCTTC; CDR3 protein: CASSLAQQYGYTF
V gene: TRBV6-1; clone size: many; J gene: TRBJ2-3; D gene: TRBD2; CDR3 DNA: TGTGCCAGCAGGCTCGCGGGAGGGGGGACAGATACGCAGTATTTT; CDR3 protein: CASRLAGGGTDTQYF
V gene: TRBV20-1; clone size: few; J gene: TRBJ2-3; D gene: .; CDR3 DNA: TGCAGTGCCCCACAAGGAACCACAGATACGCAGTATTTT; CDR3 protein: CSAPQGTTDTQYF
V gene: TRBV29-1; clone size: many; J gene: TRBJ1-5; D gene: .; CDR3 DNA: TGCAGCGTCAGAAAGGGGGAAGGGCAGCCCCAGCATTTT; CDR3 protein: CSVRKGEGQPQHF
V gene: TRBV5-1; clone size: .; J gene: TRBJ1-2; D gene: TRBD1; CDR3 DNA: TGCGCCAGCAGAGACAACAGGGGTAACTATGGCTACACCTTC; CDR3 protein: CASRDNRGNYGYTF
V gene: TRBV29-1; clone size: many; J gene: TRBJ2-7; D gene: .; CDR3 DNA: TGCAGCGTGACAGTAAACTCCTACGAGCAGTACTTC; CDR3 protein: CSVTVNSYEQYF
V gene: TRBV29-1; clone size: many; J gene: TRBJ2-1; D gene: .; CDR3 DNA: TGCAGCGTTGACAGAGGGTATGAGCAGTTCTTC; CDR3 protein: CSVDRGYEQFF
V gene: TRBV6-1; clone size: few; J gene: TRBJ2-7; D gene: .; CDR3 DNA: TGTGCCAGTAATTTCCAGGCCATTACCCACACCTACGAGCAGTACTTC; CDR3 protein: CASNFQAITHTYEQYF
V gene: TRBV2; clone size: few; J gene: TRBJ1-5; D gene: .; CDR3 DNA: TGTGCCAGCAATGAGGGCGTCGGTCAGCCCCAGCATTTT; CDR3 protein: CASNEGVGQPQHF
V gene: TRBV2; clone size: .; J gene: TRBJ2-2; D gene: .; CDR3 DNA: TGTGCCAGCAGTTGGGACCGCGGCGGGGAGCTGTTTTTT; CDR3 protein: CASSWDRGGELFF
V gene: TRBV6-5; clone size: .; J gene: TRBJ2-5; D gene: .; CDR3 DNA: TGTGCCAGCAGTTACTCCCCGCCCGGAGGGGGTCAAGAGACCCAGTACTTC; CDR3 protein: CASSYSPPGGGQETQYF
V gene: TRBV12-3/TRBV12-4; clone size: many; J gene: TRBJ2-3; D gene: TRBD1; CDR3 DNA: TGTGCCAGCAGTCCCTACAGGGGGAGGACAGATACGCAGTATTTT; CDR3 protein: CASSPYRGRTDTQYF
V gene: TRBV15; clone size: .; J gene: TRBJ2-7; D gene: .; CDR3 DNA: TGTGCCACCAGCAGTGGGACGGAGAGCTACGAGCAGTACTTC; CDR3 protein: CATSSGTESYEQYF
V gene: TRBV28; clone size: .; J gene: TRBJ2-1; D gene: TRBD2; CDR3 DNA: TGTGCCAGCAGCTCCGGACTAGCGGGACCGAACTCCTACAATGAGCAGTTCTTC; CDR3 protein: CASSSGLAGPNSYNEQFF
V gene: TRBV20-1; clone size: .; J gene: TRBJ1-6; D gene: TRBD1; CDR3 DNA: TGCAGTGCGGAAAAACAGGGGGCGAGGAATTCACCCCTCCACTTT; CDR3 protein: CSAEKQGARNSPLHF
V gene: TRBV5-8; clone size: .; J gene: TRBJ2-1; D gene: .; CDR3 DNA: TGTGCCAGCAGCTTGAGGAGGCTCAATGAGCAGTTCTTC; CDR3 protein: CASSLRRLNEQFF
V gene: TRBV6-5; clone size: .; J gene: TRBJ1-3; D gene: .; CDR3 DNA: TGTGCCAGCAGTTACTCAAGGGGCGGTGGAAACACCATATATTTT; CDR3 protein: CASSYSRGGGNTIYF
V gene: TRBV5-1; clone size: few; J gene: TRBJ2-7; D gene: .; CDR3 DNA: TGCGCCAGCAGCTTGGCCCCTCCATCGGGGGGCGGCGAGCAGTACTTC; CDR3 protein: CASSLAPPSGGGEQYF
V gene: TRBV12-3/TRBV12-4; clone size: many; J gene: TRBJ2-7; D gene: .; CDR3 DNA: TGTGCCAGCAGTTTTCGATTACCACCCTACGAGCAGTACTTC; CDR3 protein: CASSFRLPPYEQYF
V gene: TRBV18; clone size: .; J gene: TRBJ1-2; D gene: TRBD1; CDR3 DNA: TGTGCCAGCTCAATGACAGGGGGAGATGGCTACACCTTC; CDR3 protein: CASSMTGGDGYTF
V gene: TRBV21-1; clone size: .; J gene: TRBJ2-4; D gene: .; CDR3 DNA: TGTGCCAGCAGCAATGATCACAGGCGTACCTTCAAAAACATTCAGTACTTC; CDR3 protein: CASSNDHRRTFKNIQYF
V gene: TRBV27; clone size: few; J gene: TRBJ2-1; D gene: TRBD2; CDR3 DNA: TGTGCCAGCAGTTTCCTCTCGCTTACCCTTAGGACTAGCGAGTACAATGAGCAGTTCTTC; CDR3 protein: CASSFLSLTLRTSEYNEQFF
V gene: TRBV7-9; clone size: .; J gene: TRBJ1-6; D gene: .; CDR3 DNA: TGTGCCAGCAGCCCGACGGCTCATAATTCACCCCTCCACTTT; CDR3 protein: CASSPTAHNSPLHF
V gene: TRBV18; clone size: .; J gene: TRBJ2-4; D gene: TRBD1; CDR3 DNA: TGTGCCAGCTCACGACAGGGGGGGAAAAACATTCAGTACTTC; CDR3 protein: CASSRQGGKNIQYF
V gene: TRBV6-1; clone size: few; J gene: TRBJ1-4; D gene: TRBD1; CDR3 DNA: TGTGCCAGCAGACCTACAGGGGGGTTTGGGGAAAAACTGTTTTTT; CDR3 protein: CASRPTGGFGEKLFF
V gene: TRBV2; clone size: .; J gene: TRBJ1-2; D gene: TRBD1; CDR3 DNA: TGTGCCAGCAGTGAGCCAGGGGGCTTTGGGAACTATGGCTACACCTTC; CDR3 protein: CASSEPGGFGNYGYTF
V gene: TRBV20-1; clone size: .; J gene: TRBJ2-7; D gene: TRBD1; CDR3 DNA: TGCAGTGCCCGTGGGGGGGACAGGGTCTACGAGCAGTACTTC; CDR3 protein: CSARGGDRVYEQYF
V gene: TRBV4-2; clone size: .; J gene: TRBJ2-3; D gene: TRBD2; CDR3 DNA: TGTGCCAGCAGCCAATTGGCGACTAGCGGTTTAGATACGCAGTATTTT; CDR3 protein: CASSQLATSGLDTQYF
V gene: TRBV6-1; clone size: few; J gene: TRBJ1-6; D gene: .; CDR3 DNA: TGTGCCAGCAGTCGGGACGACCCTGGTTCACCCCTCCACTTT; CDR3 protein: CASSRDDPGSPLHF
V gene: TRBV30; clone size: many; J gene: TRBJ2-7; D gene: TRBD1; CDR3 DNA: TGTGCCTGGAGCCAGCCCGGGACAGGCTACGAGCAGTACTTC; CDR3 protein: CAWSQPGTGYEQYF
V gene: TRBV20-1; clone size: many; J gene: TRBJ2-5; D gene: TRBD1; CDR3 DNA: TGCAGTGCTAGGCAGGGGGAATCAGAGACCCAGTACTTC; CDR3 protein: CSARQGESETQYF
V gene: TRBV2; clone size: .; J gene: TRBJ2-2; D gene: TRBD1; CDR3 DNA: TGTGCCCGCAGTGCCCTGGGACAGGACGAACTAAACATCGGGGAGCTGTTTTTT; CDR3 protein: CARSALGQDELNIGELFF
V gene: TRBV7-2; clone size: .; J gene: TRBJ2-5; D gene: .; CDR3 DNA: TGTGCCAGCAGCCGGACAGCAGGAGAGACCCAGTACTTC; CDR3 protein: CASSRTAGETQYF
V gene: TRBV7-8; clone size: .; J gene: TRBJ1-5; D gene: .; CDR3 DNA: TGTGCCAGCAGCTTACTTTGGGATCAGCCCCAGCATTTT; CDR3 protein: CASSLLWDQPQHF
V gene: TRBV12-3/TRBV12-4; clone size: few; J gene: TRBJ2-6; D gene: TRBD1; CDR3 DNA: TGTGCCAGCAGTCCTGAGGGGGCGATTGGGGCCAACGTCCTGACTTTC; CDR3 protein: CASSPEGAIGANVLTF